Sequencing of this TCR beta chain was carried out in a study of blood T cells in healthy people across ages. Whole-study results and caveats: In older individuals, TCR beta diversity per million T cells was lower, falling roughly linearly with age.

A sample-barcoded 5' primer and a J-beta primer mix were used in a second PCR of roughly 7 to 11 cycles. Paired-end reads containing CDR3 totaled no fewer than 3 million for each sample. TCRdb re-analysed the 5' RACE reads in MiXCR, keeping a single row per CDR3 protein. The data contain roughly 640,000 distinct CDR3 sequences, about 30% of them singletons. A word on this clonotype: The antigen remains undetermined. A much bigger clone sits one base away, suggesting this may be a read error.

Every sample gave at least 6 micrograms of total RNA when it was extracted. The CDR3 runs to 14 residues. The source material was blood. This chain links TRBV12-3 or TRBV12-4 with TRBJ2-1; D is unresolved. This TCR was sampled from a woman older than 75 in good health. The chain's CDR3 is CAGRYRTGRDEQFF. CDR3 sequence (DNA): TGTGCCGGCAGATATCGGACGGGTAGGGATGAGCAGTTCTTC.